This T cell receptor (beta chain) was identified in a study of monozygotic twins with inflammatory bowel disease. In the case of this clonotype: Its antigen is still unknown.

Regarding the study as a whole: IBD patients, compared with healthy twins, shared fewer clonotypes with others (especially with disease activity). T cell subtypes that differed could not be told apart. Immunosuppressive treatments differing between patients may have added repertoire variability.

TCRdb re-called the 5' RACE reads; one entry per CDR3 protein, DNA not given. The sample holds about 450,000 distinct CDR3 sequences. There are 13 residues in the CDR3. Germline lookup yields CDR1 SGHRS and CDR2 YFSETQ. Phlebotomy per donor yielded a single 2.5 ml blood sample. This receptor was obtained from a human donor with ulcerative colitis or Crohn's disease, or a healthy co-twin of an affected twin (not recorded which). The rearrangement uses TRBV5-1 and TRBJ2-7; TCRdb selects TRBD1, and the lack of DNA leaves this call unchecked. Sequenced sample: blood. CDR3 loop: CASSFGAGDEQYF.